This T cell receptor beta chain is drawn from a study of identical twins. From the 5' RACE reads, TCRdb called clonotypes with MiXCR, one entry per CDR3 protein. Seen here are a few hundred thousand distinct CDR3 sequences, roughly 10% observed once, and the top ten hold about 7.1%. This CDR3 region has 15 residues. Germline loops: CDR1 MDHEN, CDR2 SYDVKM. Trimming left V 5 bases short and J 4 bases short, with 18 bases between. Separately, the same data were catalogued under a study of yellow fever vaccine responses in identical twins.

Sequencing used CD8+ T cells sorted from blood. The TCR originated in a woman aged 18-30 years in good health. The chain recombines TRBV28 with TRBJ2-7; D not resolved. CDR3 nucleotide sequence: TGTGCCAGCAGTGCCATGGGCCCGAGCCAGTACGAGCAGTACTTC. Translated: CASSAMGPSQYEQYF.